Described below is a single T cell receptor (beta chain) sequence and its context. These data belong to a study of control samples from healthy donors and cancer patients. Clones were sequenced by immunoSEQ multiplex PCR, and TCRdb holds only the in-frame ones, with some missing. The table has tens of thousands of clones, around 79% seen once; the top ten hold less than 25%. Trimming removed 6 bases at V and 4 bases at J, with 12 bases between. The CDR3 sequence is 13 residues long. The sample comprised PBMCs. This receptor was identified in a man between 60 and 75 years old with head and neck cancer. This chain uses TRBV12-3 or TRBV12-4 with TRBJ1-2, with D tentatively TRBD1 (5 bases). CDR3 nucleotide sequence: TGTGCCAGCAGCCGGGACGGACTCTATGGCTACACCTTC. It translates to CASSRDGLYGYTF.